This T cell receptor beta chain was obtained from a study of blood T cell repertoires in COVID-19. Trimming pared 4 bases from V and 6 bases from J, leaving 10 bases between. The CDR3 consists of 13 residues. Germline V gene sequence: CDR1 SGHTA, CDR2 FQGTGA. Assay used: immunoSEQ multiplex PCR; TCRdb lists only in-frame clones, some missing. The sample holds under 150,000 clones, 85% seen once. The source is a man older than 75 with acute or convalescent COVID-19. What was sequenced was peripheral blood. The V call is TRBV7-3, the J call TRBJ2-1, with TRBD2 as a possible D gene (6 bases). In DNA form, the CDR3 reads TGTGCCAGCAGCTCTCTTAGCGGCAATGAGCAGTTCTTC. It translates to CASSSLSGNEQFF.